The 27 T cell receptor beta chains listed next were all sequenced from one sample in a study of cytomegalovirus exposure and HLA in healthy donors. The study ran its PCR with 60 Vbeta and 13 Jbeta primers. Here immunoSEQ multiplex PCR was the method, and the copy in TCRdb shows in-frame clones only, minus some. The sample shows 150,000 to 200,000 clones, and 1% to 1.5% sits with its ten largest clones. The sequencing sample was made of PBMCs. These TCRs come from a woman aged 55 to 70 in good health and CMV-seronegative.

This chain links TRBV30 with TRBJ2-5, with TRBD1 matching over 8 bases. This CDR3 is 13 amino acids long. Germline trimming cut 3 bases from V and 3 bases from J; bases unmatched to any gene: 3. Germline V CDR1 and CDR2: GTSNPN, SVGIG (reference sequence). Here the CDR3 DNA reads TGTGCCTGGAGGCGGACAGGGAAAGAGACCCAGTACTTC. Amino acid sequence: CAWRRTGKETQYF.

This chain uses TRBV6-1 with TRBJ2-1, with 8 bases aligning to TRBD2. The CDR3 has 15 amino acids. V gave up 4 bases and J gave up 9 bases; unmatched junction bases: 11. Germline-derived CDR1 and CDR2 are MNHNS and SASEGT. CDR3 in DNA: TGTGCCAGCAGTGGGGCGGGAGGCCCGGGTGGTGAGCAGTTCTTC. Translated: CASSGAGGPGGEQFF.

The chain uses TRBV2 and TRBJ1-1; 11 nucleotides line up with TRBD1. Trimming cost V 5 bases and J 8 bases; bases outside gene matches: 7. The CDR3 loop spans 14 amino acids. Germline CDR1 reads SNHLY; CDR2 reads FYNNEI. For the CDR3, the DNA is TGTGCCAGCAGTTACGGACAGGGGGCTAGGGAAGCTTTCTTT. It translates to CASSYGQGAREAFF.

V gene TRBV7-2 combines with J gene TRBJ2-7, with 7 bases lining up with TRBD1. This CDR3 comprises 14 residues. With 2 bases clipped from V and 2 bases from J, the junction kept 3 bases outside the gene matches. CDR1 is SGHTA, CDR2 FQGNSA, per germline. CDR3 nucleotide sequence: TGTGCCAGCAGCTTAAGAGGGGGCCCCTACGAGCAGTACTTC. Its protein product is CASSLRGGPYEQYF.

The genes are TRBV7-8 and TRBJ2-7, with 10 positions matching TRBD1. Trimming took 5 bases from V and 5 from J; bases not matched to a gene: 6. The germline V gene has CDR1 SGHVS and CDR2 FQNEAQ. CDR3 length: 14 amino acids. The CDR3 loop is CASSLDRGRNEQYF. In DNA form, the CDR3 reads TGTGCCAGCAGCCTAGACAGGGGGCGAAACGAGCAGTACTTC.

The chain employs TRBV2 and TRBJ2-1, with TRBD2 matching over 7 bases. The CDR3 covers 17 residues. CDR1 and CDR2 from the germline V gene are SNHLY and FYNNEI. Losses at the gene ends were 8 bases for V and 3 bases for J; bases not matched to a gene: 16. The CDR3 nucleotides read TGTGCCAGCTCGGGGAGACGGGCTAGCGGATACTACAATGAGCAGTTCTTC. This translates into CASSGRRASGYYNEQFF.

This CDR3 reads CASSIISADEQFF. CDR3 DNA: TGTGCCAGCAGCATAATAAGCGCGGATGAGCAGTTCTTC. This chain links TRBV9 with TRBJ2-1; D not certain. This CDR3 has 13 residues. Between the trimmed V and J ends, which lost 4 bases and 8 bases, there was a span of 13 bases. The germline CDR1 and CDR2 sequences are SGDLS and YYNGEE. Full variable domain (outside the CDR3, taken from reference TRBV9 and TRBJ2-1): DSGVTQTPKHLITATGQRVTLRCSPRSGDLSVYWYQQSLDQGLQFLIQYYNGEERAKGNILERFSAQQFPDLHSELNLSSLELGDSALYFCASSIISADEQFFGPGTRLTVL.

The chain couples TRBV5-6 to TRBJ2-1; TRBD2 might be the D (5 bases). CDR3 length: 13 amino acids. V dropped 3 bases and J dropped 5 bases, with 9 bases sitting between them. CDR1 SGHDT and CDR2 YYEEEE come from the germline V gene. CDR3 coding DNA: TGTGCCAGCAGCTATGGGAGACACAATGAGCAGTTCTTC. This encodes CASSYGRHNEQFF.

The CDR3 sequence is CASSPQTGNSNQPQHF. The CDR3 nucleotides are TGTGCCAGCTCACCCCAGACAGGCAATAGCAATCAGCCCCAGCATTTT. This rearrangement joins TRBV18 to TRBJ1-5; D is possibly TRBD1 (6 bases). The CDR3 is 16 residues long. Germline V gives CDR1 KGHSH, CDR2 LQKENI. Trimming shortened V by 3 bases and J by 0 bases, and 12 bases separated the two germline ends.

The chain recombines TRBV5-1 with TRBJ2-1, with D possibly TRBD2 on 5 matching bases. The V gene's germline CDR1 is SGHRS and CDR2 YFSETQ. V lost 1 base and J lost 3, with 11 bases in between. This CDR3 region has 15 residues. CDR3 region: CASSLRASGYNEQFF. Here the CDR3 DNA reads TGCGCCAGCAGCTTGAGGGCCAGCGGCTACAATGAGCAGTTCTTC. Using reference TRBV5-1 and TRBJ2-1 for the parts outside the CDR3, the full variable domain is KAGVTQTPRYLIKTRGQQVTLSCSPISGHRSVSWYQQTPGQGLQFLFEYFSETQRNKGNFPGRFSGRQFSNSRSEMNVSTLELGDSALYLCASSLRASGYNEQFFGPGTRLTVL.

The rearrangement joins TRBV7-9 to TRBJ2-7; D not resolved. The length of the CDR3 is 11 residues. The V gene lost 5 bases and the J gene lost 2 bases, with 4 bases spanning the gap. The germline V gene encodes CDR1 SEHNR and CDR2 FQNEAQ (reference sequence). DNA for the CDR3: TGTGCCAGCAGCGCAGCCTACGAGCAGTACTTC. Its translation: CASSAAYEQYF.

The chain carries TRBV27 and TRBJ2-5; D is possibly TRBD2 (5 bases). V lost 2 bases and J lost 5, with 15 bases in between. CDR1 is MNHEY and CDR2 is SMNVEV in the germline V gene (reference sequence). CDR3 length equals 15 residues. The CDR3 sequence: CASSLRTPRRETQYF. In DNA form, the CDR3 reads TGTGCCAGCAGTTTAAGGACTCCCCGGAGGGAGACCCAGTACTTC.

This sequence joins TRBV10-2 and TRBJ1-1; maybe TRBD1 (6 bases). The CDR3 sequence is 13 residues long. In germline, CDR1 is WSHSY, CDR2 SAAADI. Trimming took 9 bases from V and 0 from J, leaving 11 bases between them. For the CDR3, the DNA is TGCGCCAGTACTCAGGGGATGAACACTGAAGCTTTCTTT. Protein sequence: CASTQGMNTEAFF.

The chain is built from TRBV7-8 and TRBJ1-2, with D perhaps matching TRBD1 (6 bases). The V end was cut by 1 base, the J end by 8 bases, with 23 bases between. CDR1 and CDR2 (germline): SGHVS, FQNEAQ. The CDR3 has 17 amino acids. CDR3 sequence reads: CASSLEILTGLTGGYTF. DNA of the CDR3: TGTGCCAGCAGCTTAGAAATTTTGACAGGACTTACGGGGGGCTACACCTTC. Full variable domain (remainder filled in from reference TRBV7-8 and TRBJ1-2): GAGVSQSPRYKVAKRGQDVALRCDPISGHVSLFWYQQALGQGPEFLTYFQNEAQLDKSGLPSDRFFAERPEGSVSTLKIQRTQQEDSAVYLCASSLEILTGLTGGYTFGSGTRLTVV.

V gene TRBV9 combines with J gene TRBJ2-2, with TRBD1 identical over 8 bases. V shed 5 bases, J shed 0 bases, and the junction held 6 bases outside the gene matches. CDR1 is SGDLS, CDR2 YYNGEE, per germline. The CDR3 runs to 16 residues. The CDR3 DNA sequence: TGTGCCAGCAGACCAGGGGGCCCAGCGAACACCGGGGAGCTGTTTTTT. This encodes CASRPGGPANTGELFF.

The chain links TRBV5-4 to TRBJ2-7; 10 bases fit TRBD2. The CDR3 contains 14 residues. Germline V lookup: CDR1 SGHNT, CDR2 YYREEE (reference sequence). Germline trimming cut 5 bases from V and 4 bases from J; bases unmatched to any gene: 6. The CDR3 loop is CASRSGTSAYEQYF. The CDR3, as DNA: TGTGCCAGCAGATCCGGGACTAGCGCTTACGAGCAGTACTTC.

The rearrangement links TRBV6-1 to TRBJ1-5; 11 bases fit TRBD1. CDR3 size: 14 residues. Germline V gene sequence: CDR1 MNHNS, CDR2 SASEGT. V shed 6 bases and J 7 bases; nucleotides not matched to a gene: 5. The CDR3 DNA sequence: TGTGCCAGCAGGGGGACAGGGGGGAAGCAGCCCCAGCATTTT. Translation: CASRGTGGKQPQHF.

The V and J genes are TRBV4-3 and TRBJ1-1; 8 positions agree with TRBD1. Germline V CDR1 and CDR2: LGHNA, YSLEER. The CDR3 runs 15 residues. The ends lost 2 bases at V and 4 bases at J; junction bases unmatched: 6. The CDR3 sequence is CASSQWGQGATEAFF. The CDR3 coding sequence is TGCGCCAGCAGCCAATGGGGTCAGGGGGCCACTGAAGCTTTCTTT.

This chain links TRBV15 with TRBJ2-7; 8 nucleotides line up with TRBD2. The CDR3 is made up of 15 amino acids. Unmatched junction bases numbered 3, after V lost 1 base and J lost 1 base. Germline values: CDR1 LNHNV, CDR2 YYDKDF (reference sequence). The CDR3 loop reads CATSRATSGSYEQYF. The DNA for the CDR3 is TGTGCCACCAGCAGAGCAACTAGCGGATCCTACGAGCAGTACTTC.

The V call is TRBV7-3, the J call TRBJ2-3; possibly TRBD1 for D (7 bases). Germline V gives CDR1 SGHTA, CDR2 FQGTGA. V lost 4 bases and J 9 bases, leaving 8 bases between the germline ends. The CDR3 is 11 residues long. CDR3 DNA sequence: TGTGCCAGCAGCTCAGGGGGGACGCAGTATTTT. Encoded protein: CASSSGGTQYF.

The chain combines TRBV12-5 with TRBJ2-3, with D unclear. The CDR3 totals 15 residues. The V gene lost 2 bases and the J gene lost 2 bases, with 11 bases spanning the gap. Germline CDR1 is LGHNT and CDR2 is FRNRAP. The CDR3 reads CASGLPGLFTDTQYF. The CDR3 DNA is TGTGCTAGTGGTTTGCCGGGTCTTTTCACAGATACGCAGTATTTT. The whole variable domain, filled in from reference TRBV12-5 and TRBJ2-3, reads DARVTQTPRHKVTEMGQEVTMRCQPILGHNTVFWYRQTMMQGLELLAYFRNRAPLDDSGMPKDRFSAEMPDATLATLKIQPSEPRDSAVYFCASGLPGLFTDTQYFGPGTRLTVL.

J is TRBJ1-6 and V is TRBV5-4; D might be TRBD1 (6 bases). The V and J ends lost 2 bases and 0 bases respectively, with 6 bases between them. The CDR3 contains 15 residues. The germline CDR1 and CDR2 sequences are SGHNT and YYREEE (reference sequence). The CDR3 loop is CASSFRGSYNSPLHF. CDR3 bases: TGTGCCAGCAGCTTCAGGGGCTCCTATAATTCACCCCTCCACTTT.

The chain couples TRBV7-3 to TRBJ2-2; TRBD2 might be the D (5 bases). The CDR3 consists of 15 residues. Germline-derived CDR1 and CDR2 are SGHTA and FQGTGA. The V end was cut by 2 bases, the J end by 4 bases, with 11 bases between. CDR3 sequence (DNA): TGTGCCAGCAGCTTAGGGAGATCGGGCACCGGGGAGCTGTTTTTT. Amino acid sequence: CASSLGRSGTGELFF.

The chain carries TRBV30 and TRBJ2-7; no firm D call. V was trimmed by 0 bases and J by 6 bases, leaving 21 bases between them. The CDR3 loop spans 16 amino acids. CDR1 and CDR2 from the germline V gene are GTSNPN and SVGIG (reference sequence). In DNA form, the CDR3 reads TGTGCCTGGAGTGTTACCCCCACCGCAGGAAGGTTCGAGCAGTACTTC. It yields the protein CAWSVTPTAGRFEQYF. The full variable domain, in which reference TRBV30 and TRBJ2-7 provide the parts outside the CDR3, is SQTIHQWPATLVQPVGSPLSLECTVEGTSNPNLYWYRQAAGRGLQLLFYSVGIGQISSEVPQNLSASRPQDRQFILSSKKLLLSDSGFYLCAWSVTPTAGRFEQYFGPGTRLTVT.

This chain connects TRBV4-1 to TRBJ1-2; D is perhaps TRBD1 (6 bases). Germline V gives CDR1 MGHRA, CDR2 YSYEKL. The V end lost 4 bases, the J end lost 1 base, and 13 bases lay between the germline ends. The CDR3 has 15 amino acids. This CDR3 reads CASSLRGGGNYGYTF. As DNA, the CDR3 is TGCGCCAGCAGCCTTAGGGGGGGAGGTAACTATGGCTACACCTTC.

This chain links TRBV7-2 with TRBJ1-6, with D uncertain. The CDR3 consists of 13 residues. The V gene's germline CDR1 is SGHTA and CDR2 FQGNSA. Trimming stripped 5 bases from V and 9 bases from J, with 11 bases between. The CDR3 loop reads CASSPEGGSPLHF. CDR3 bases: TGTGCCAGCAGCCCCGAGGGCGGTTCACCCCTCCACTTT.

The CDR3: CASSVSGTVPYEQYF. CDR3 nucleotides: TGTGCCAGCAGCGTAAGTGGGACAGTGCCCTACGAGCAGTACTTC. The chain recombines TRBV9 with TRBJ2-7; 7 bases line up with TRBD1. This CDR3 contains 15 residues. V was clipped by 1 base and J by 2 bases; unmatched bases: 6. CDR1 and CDR2 (germline): SGDLS, YYNGEE. Using reference TRBV9 and TRBJ2-7 for the parts outside the CDR3, the full variable domain is DSGVTQTPKHLITATGQRVTLRCSPRSGDLSVYWYQQSLDQGLQFLIQYYNGEERAKGNILERFSAQQFPDLHSELNLSSLELGDSALYFCASSVSGTVPYEQYFGPGTRLTVT.